This T cell receptor beta chain appears in the sequencing data of a study of OX40 agonist ivuxolimab in advanced cancers. Study-wide context: Ivuxolimab was a fully human IgG2 agonistic monoclonal antibody targeting the costimulatory receptor OX40 (CD134). Intravenous ivuxolimab was administered to patients every 2 weeks at six dose levels: 0.01, 0.1, 0.3, 1.5, 3 and 10 mg/kg. Of the roughly 50 dose-escalation patients, hepatocellular carcinoma was present in roughly 19, melanoma in approximately 15, renal cell carcinoma in 9 and head and neck cancer in 9. A male proportion of roughly 80% and a mean age of 60 years, ranging from roughly 20 to 80, were recorded for the dose-escalation cohort. Prior anti-PD-1, anti-PD-L1 or anti-CTLA-4 therapy was permitted, and 40% of dose-escalation patients had received checkpoint inhibitors. Three dose-escalation patients achieved partial responses, one with hepatocellular carcinoma and two with cutaneous melanoma. The point of sequencing TCRbeta in the periphery was to test whether ivuxolimab changed TCR sequence diversity and drove clonal T-cell expansion. The paper reports the monotherapy dose-escalation portion (N of about 50 patients) of the phase I ivuxolimab trial. What the study reported, not specific to this receptor: The antigen specificity of the peripheral T cells that underwent clonal expansion was not determined. At doses of 0.1 to 3.0 mg/kg, clonal expansion of both CD4+ and CD8+ T cells in blood was seen between baseline and week 6. On average, CD8+ T cells showed more expanded clones than CD4+ T cells after ivuxolimab. Low levels of normalized T-cell clonal expansion were also seen in some patients who did not respond. In partial responders in the 0.1-3.0 mg/kg groups, normalized peripheral clonal expansion was found to be among the lowest, especially among CD8+ T cells.

Genomic DNA was extracted from sorted cells for sequencing of the TCRbeta CDR3 region. The immunoSEQ Assay was used to sequence the TCRbeta CDR3 regions. Held by TCRdb, this immuneACCESS table contains in-frame sequences only and omits some clones. Under half of the omission traces to an unresolved V gene where checked; the cause of the rest is unknown. The sample table lists about 69,000 clones, 85% to 90% of them with a count of one. The ten biggest clones cover 5.5% to 7% of the sample. This clone was detected a few times. Its antigen is not yet known. Nothing much larger sits one base from this clone, and base qualities are not available. Germline trimming: 5 bases from V, 7 bases from J; junction bases outside gene matches: 8. Including cysteine and phenylalanine, the CDR3 has 15 amino acids. Only CDR3 DNA is held: 45 bases, read in frame from base 1. Via the germline V gene, CDR1 is SNHLY and CDR2 FYNNEI.

The trial excluded patients who had a history of autoimmune disease or were on systemic immunosuppression. In every dose cohort, peripheral blood was drawn for TCR sequencing at baseline, cycle 4 day 1, and cycle 7 day 1. Samples were obtained from an open-label, multicenter, first-in-human phase I dose-escalation trial of ivuxolimab. Adults with locally advanced or metastatic melanoma, renal cell, hepatocellular, or head and neck squamous cell carcinoma were enrolled in the trial. Before TCR sequencing, CD4+ T cells and CD8+ T cells were sorted from peripheral blood as separate populations. In this chain, TRBV2 is recombined with TRBJ1-5; 10 central nucleotides agree with TRBD1. The sequencing here drew on CD4+ or CD8+ T cells sorted from blood, taken in a trial of the OX40 agonist ivuxolimab. The clonotype originates from an adult with an advanced solid tumor such as melanoma, head and neck, liver or kidney cancer. The CDR3 has the sequence CASSRDRGQGQPQHF. The bases are TGTGCCAGCAGTCGTGACAGGGGGCAGGGCCAGCCCCAGCATTTT.